This is a list of T cell receptor beta chains from one sample in a study of blood T cell repertoires in COVID-19. Sequencing used immunoSEQ multiplex PCR; TCRdb keeps in-frame clones, though not all of them. The sample consists of around 260,000 clones, 84% of them appearing once. Sequenced material: PBMCs or T cells enriched from blood (not recorded which). All receptors come from a man aged 30 to 45 with acute COVID-19. Both conserved end residues are part of each CDR3. The order of the fields is J gene, D gene, V gene, clone size, CDR3 protein, CDR3 DNA. D genes are given only for firm matches. Part of the rows lack a size; the others show once, few, many or a class for expanded clones.

>TRBJ2-5|NA|TRBV9|NA
CASSWDFQETQYF
TGTGCCAGCAGCTGGGACTTCCAAGAGACCCAGTACTTC
>TRBJ1-1|NA|TRBV5-1|few
CASTADSLNTEAFF
TGTGCCAGCACCGCCGACAGTTTGAACACTGAAGCTTTCTTT
>TRBJ1-6|TRBD1|TRBV28|NA
CASSLPVTGAYNSPLHF
TGTGCCAGCAGTTTACCAGTGACAGGGGCCTATAATTCACCCCTCCACTTT
>TRBJ1-3|NA|TRBV7-2|NA
CASSPTPGHSGNTIYF
TGTGCCAGCAGTCCTACCCCGGGTCATTCTGGAAACACCATATATTTT
>TRBJ1-2|NA|TRBV7-8|NA
CASSPLTTANYGYTF
TGTGCCAGCAGCCCTCTAACGACAGCTAACTATGGCTACACCTTC
>TRBJ2-1|NA|TRBV2|NA
CASSSGLYNEQFF
TGTGCCAGCTCCTCGGGACTCTACAATGAGCAGTTCTTC
>TRBJ2-1|TRBD2|TRBV4-1|NA
CASSRLGLAGSSYNEQFF
TGCGCCAGCAGCCGCCTGGGACTAGCGGGGAGCTCCTACAATGAGCAGTTCTTC
>TRBJ2-1|NA|TRBV9|NA
CASSATTGLYNEQFF
TGTGCCAGCAGCGCTACTACTGGCCTCTACAATGAGCAGTTCTTC
>TRBJ1-2|NA|TRBV12-3/TRBV12-4|NA
CASSRGSSYGYTF
TGTGCCAGCAGCCGGGGGAGCAGCTATGGCTACACCTTC
>TRBJ2-5|TRBD2|TRBV3-1/TRBV3-2|NA
CASSQDRLAGGWQETQYF
TGTGCCAGCAGCCAAGATCGACTAGCGGGAGGTTGGCAAGAGACCCAGTACTTC
>TRBJ1-1|TRBD1|TRBV5-4|NA
CASSSTGWGNTEAFF
TGTGCCAGCAGCTCGACAGGGTGGGGGAACACTGAAGCTTTCTTT
>TRBJ1-5|NA|TRBV12-3/TRBV12-4|NA
CASRVGDNQPQHF
TGTGCCAGCAGGGTCGGGGACAATCAGCCCCAGCATTTT
>TRBJ2-3|NA|TRBV30|NA
CAWSTRAFTDTQYF
TGTGCCTGGAGTACTAGGGCTTTCACAGATACGCAGTATTTT
>TRBJ1-4|NA|TRBV4-1|NA
CASSQVTGRGNEKLFF
TGCGCCAGCAGCCAAGTCACAGGGAGGGGGAATGAAAAACTGTTTTTT
>TRBJ2-1|TRBD2|TRBV5-1|NA
CASSSPGLRTLIYNEQFF
TGCGCCAGCAGCTCGCCGGGACTACGCACTTTGATCTACAATGAGCAGTTCTTC
>TRBJ1-4|TRBD1|TRBV5-8|NA
CASRFLKGASEKLFF
TGTGCCAGCAGGTTTTTGAAGGGGGCCTCTGAAAAACTGTTTTTT
>TRBJ1-1|NA|TRBV6-2/TRBV6-3|NA
CASSYEWNTEAFF
TGTGCCAGCAGTTACGAGTGGAACACTGAAGCTTTCTTT
>TRBJ1-3|NA|TRBV28|NA
CASNPPAGNTIYF
TGTGCCAGCAACCCCCCAGCTGGAAACACCATATATTTT
>TRBJ2-1|TRBD2|TRBV6-2/TRBV6-3|NA
CASSRTSPHEQFF
TGTGCCAGCAGCAGGACTAGCCCCCATGAGCAGTTCTTC
>TRBJ1-4|NA|TRBV6-5|NA
CASSYGSGRGEKLFF
TGTGCCAGCAGTTACGGGTCAGGGCGGGGAGAAAAACTGTTTTTT
>TRBJ2-3|TRBD2|TRBV7-3|few
CASSSPTFLAGLNNHHVWTQYF
TGTGCCAGCAGCTCACCGACCTTTTTGGCGGGACTAAACAACCACCACGTATGGACGCAGTATTTT
>TRBJ1-1|NA|TRBV6-5|NA
CASSYQGSTSKAFF
TGTGCCAGCAGTTACCAGGGGTCGACCAGTAAAGCTTTCTTT
>TRBJ2-1|TRBD2|TRBV6-2/TRBV6-3|NA
CASSSIGRGSDNEQFF
TGTGCCAGCAGTTCGATAGGGCGGGGGTCCGACAATGAGCAGTTCTTC
>TRBJ1-5|NA|TRBV6-2/TRBV6-3|NA
CASSYQEGNQPQHF
TGTGCCAGCAGCTATCAAGAGGGCAATCAGCCCCAGCATTTT
>TRBJ1-6|TRBD1|TRBV6-4|NA
CASSDGTGISPLHF
TGTGCCAGCAGTGACGGGACAGGGATTTCACCCCTCCACTTT
>TRBJ1-4|NA|TRBV7-9|NA
CASSRATNEKLFF
TGTGCCAGCAGTCGTGCAACTAATGAAAAACTGTTTTTT
>TRBJ1-2|TRBD1|TRBV6-5|once
CASSLRQGGYTF
TGTGCCAGCAGTCTACGACAGGGGGGCTACACCTTC
>TRBJ1-2|TRBD1|TRBV7-2|once
CAIWGRRDRTVNYGYTF
TGTGCCATATGGGGCCGGAGGGACAGGACTGTCAACTATGGCTACACCTTC
>TRBJ2-4|NA|TRBV19|once
CASSPHRQGLDIQYF
TGTGCCAGTAGTCCCCATCGGCAGGGGTTGGACATTCAGTACTTC
>TRBJ1-1|NA|TRBV9|NA
CASSRGPNTEAFF
TGTGCCAGCAGCAGGGGCCCCAACACTGAAGCTTTCTTT
>TRBJ2-2|TRBD1|TRBV6-5|NA
CASSFQGQVKTGELFF
TGTGCCAGCAGTTTTCAGGGACAGGTGAAAACCGGGGAGCTGTTTTTT
>TRBJ2-2|TRBD2|TRBV5-1|NA
CASSVISGGIDTGELFF
TGTGCCAGCAGCGTTATCTCCGGGGGGATCGACACCGGGGAGCTGTTTTTT
>TRBJ1-1|NA|TRBV7-6|NA
CASSSSKNTGTRTFF
TGTGCCAGCAGCTCGTCGAAGAATACCGGAACTAGGACTTTCTTT
>TRBJ2-4|TRBD1|TRBV2|NA
CASGTSGTVKNIQYF
TGTGCCAGCGGCACCTCCGGGACAGTAAAAAACATTCAGTACTTC
>TRBJ2-1|NA|TRBV24-1|NA
CATSWQGNEQFF
TGTGCCACCAGCTGGCAGGGGAATGAGCAGTTCTTC
>TRBJ2-1|TRBD2|TRBV27|NA
CASSFIAGATTNEQFF
TGTGCCAGCAGTTTCATAGCGGGAGCCACGACTAACGAGCAGTTCTTC